This T cell receptor (beta chain) was identified in a study of cytomegalovirus exposure and HLA in healthy donors. PCR amplification relied on 60 Vbeta primers (plus 13 Jbeta primers). TCRdb keeps only in-frame clones here, not all; method: immunoSEQ multiplex PCR. The table shows roughly 150,000 clones, with approximately 82% occurring only once. V shed 3 bases and J shed 5 bases, with 5 bases lying between them. This CDR3 region has 11 residues. CDR1 LNHDA and CDR2 SQIVND come from the germline V gene (reference sequence). The clonotype comes from a woman between 45 and 60 years old in good health and CMV-seropositive. The chain couples TRBV19 to TRBJ2-7, with D perhaps matching TRBD2 (5 bases). Sequencing was performed on PBMCs. DNA for the CDR3: TGTGCCAGTAGTATGAGGGACGAGCAGTACTTC. Translated: CASSMRDEQYF.